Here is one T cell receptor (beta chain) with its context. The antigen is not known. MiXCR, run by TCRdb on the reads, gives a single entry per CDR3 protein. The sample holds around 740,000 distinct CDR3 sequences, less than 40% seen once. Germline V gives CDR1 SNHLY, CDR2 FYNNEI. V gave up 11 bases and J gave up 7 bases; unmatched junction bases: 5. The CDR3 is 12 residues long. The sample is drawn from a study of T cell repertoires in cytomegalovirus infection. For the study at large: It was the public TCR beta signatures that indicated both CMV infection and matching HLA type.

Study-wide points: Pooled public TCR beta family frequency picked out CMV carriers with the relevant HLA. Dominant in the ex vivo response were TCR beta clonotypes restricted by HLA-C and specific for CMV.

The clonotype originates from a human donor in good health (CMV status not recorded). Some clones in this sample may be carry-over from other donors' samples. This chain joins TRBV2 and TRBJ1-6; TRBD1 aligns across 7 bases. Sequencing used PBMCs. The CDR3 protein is CAQGGSNSPLHF. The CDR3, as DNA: TGTGCCCAGGGGGGGTCGAATTCACCCCTCCACTTT. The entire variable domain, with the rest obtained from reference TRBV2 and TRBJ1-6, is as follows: EPEVTQTPSHQVTQMGQEVILRCVPISNHLYFYWYRQILGQKVEFLVSFYNNEISEKSEIFDDQFSVERPDGSNFTLKIRSTKLEDSAMYFCAQGGSNSPLHFGNGTRLTVT.